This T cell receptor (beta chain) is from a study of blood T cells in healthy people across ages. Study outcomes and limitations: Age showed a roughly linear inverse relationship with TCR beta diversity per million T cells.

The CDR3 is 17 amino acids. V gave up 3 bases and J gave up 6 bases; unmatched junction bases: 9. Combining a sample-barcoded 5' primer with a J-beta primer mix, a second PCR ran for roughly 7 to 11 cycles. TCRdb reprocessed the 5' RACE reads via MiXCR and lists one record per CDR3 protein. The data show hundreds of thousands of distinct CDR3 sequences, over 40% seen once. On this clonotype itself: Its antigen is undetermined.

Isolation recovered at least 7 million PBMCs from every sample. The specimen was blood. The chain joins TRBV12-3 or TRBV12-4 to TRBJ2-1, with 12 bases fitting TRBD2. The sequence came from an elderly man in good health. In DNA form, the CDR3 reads TGTGCCAGCAGTTTTCGACTAGCGGGGGCCTTATTCAATGAGCAGTTCTTC. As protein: CASSFRLAGALFNEQFF.